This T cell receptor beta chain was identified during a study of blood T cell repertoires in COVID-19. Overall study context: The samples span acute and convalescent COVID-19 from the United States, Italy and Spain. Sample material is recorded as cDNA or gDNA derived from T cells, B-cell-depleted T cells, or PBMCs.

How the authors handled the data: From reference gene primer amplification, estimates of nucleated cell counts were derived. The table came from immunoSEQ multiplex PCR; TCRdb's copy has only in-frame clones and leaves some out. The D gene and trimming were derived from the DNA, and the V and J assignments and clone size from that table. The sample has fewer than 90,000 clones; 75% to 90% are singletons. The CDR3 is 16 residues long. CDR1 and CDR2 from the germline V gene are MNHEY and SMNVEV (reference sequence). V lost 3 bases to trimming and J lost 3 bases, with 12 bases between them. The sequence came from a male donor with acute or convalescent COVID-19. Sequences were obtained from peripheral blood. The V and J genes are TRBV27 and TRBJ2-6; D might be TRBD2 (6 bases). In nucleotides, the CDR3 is TGTGCCAGCAGTTTCTCCGGGGGAGTTGGGGCCAACGTCCTGACTTTC. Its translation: CASSFSGGVGANVLTF.